The rows below give T cell receptor beta chains drawn from one sample of a study of CD8 T cells in ankylosing spondylitis. One entry per CDR3 protein results from TCRdb running MiXCR on the 5' RACE reads. The sample yields about 480,000 distinct CDR3 sequences, over 15% seen once. The sequencing sample was made of blood, either unsorted or a sorted T cell fraction (not recorded which). The receptors derive from a male donor with ankylosing spondylitis. The CDR3 runs from the conserved cysteine through the conserved F or W. The D gene is left open where the match is weak. A clone size is listed for some rows: how often the clone was seen (once, few, many), or a class if it is expanded.

v_gene	len	d_gene	j_gene	abundance	CDR3aa	CDR3nt
TRBV5-1	12	NA	TRBJ2-7	once	CASSPAEYEQYF	TGCGCCAGCAGTCCGGCAGAGTACGAGCAGTACTTC
TRBV2	15	TRBD1	TRBJ2-5	few	CASTRGGDRGETQYF	TGTGCCAGCACCCGGGGTGGAGACAGGGGAGAGACCCAGTACTTC
TRBV6-4	13	NA	TRBJ2-1	NA	CASSQLAGNEQFF	TGTGCCAGCAGCCAACTAGCAGGGAATGAGCAGTTCTTC
TRBV24-1	15	NA	TRBJ1-2	NA	CATSDRTPAGYGYTF	TGTGCCACCAGTGATCGGACTCCCGCCGGGTATGGCTACACCTTC
TRBV7-9	15	TRBD1	TRBJ1-1	NA	CASSLVTGWDTEAFF	TGTGCCAGCAGCTTAGTGACAGGGTGGGACACTGAAGCTTTCTTT
TRBV12-3/TRBV12-4	15	TRBD2	TRBJ2-5	few	CASSFGLVEQETQYF	TGTGCCAGCAGCTTCGGACTAGTCGAGCAGGAGACCCAGTACTTC
TRBV6-2/TRBV6-3	13	NA	TRBJ1-5	NA	CASRDGGHQPQHF	TGTGCCAGCAGGGACGGAGGTCATCAGCCCCAGCATTTT
TRBV29-1	14	NA	TRBJ1-4	few	CSVGVLGIQEKLFF	TGCAGCGTTGGAGTCCTTGGGATTCAGGAAAAACTGTTTTTT
TRBV12-3/TRBV12-4	17	TRBD1	TRBJ1-5	few	CASSLGVGGTGVQPQHF	TGTGCCAGCAGTTTAGGTGTAGGAGGGACAGGGGTACAGCCCCAGCATTTT
TRBV28	15	TRBD1	TRBJ2-1	once	CASGGQAGRDWGQFF	TGTGCCAGCGGAGGACAGGCCGGTCGGGATTGGGGGCAGTTCTTC
TRBV7-9	16	NA	TRBJ1-2	few	CASSLGVGAGIYGYTF	TGTGCCAGCAGCTTAGGGGTGGGGGCAGGCATCTATGGCTACACCTTC
TRBV12-3/TRBV12-4	16	TRBD2	TRBJ2-5	few	CASSLWASGGQETQYF	TGTGCCAGCAGTTTATGGGCAAGCGGGGGACAAGAGACCCAGTACTTC
TRBV11-1	16	TRBD1	TRBJ2-6	NA	CASSWTGLSGANVLTF	TGTGCCAGCAGCTGGACAGGACTCTCTGGGGCCAACGTCCTGACTTTC
TRBV5-8	15	NA	TRBJ1-5	NA	CASSFVGTVNQPQHF	TGTGCCAGCAGCTTTGTCGGGACTGTCAATCAGCCCCAGCATTTT
TRBV28	15	NA	TRBJ2-3	NA	CASSLSDRDTDTQYF	TGTGCCAGCAGTTTATCGGACAGAGACACAGATACGCAGTATTTT
TRBV11-1	17	TRBD2	TRBJ2-1	few	CASSAPPGLATFNEQFF	TGTGCCAGCAGCGCCCCACCGGGACTAGCGACCTTCAATGAGCAGTTCTTC
TRBV11-2	15	TRBD1	TRBJ2-7	few	CASSFGGQGHYEQYF	TGTGCCAGCAGCTTCGGTGGACAGGGCCACTACGAGCAGTACTTC
TRBV30	14	TRBD1	TRBJ1-5	NA	CAWCGQGIRQPQHF	TGTGCCTGGTGCGGACAGGGGATCCGGCAGCCCCAGCATTTT
TRBV4-1	13	NA	TRBJ2-3	NA	CASSQAETDTQYF	TGCGCCAGCAGCCAAGCAGAAACAGATACGCAGTATTTT
TRBV28	15	NA	TRBJ1-2	NA	CASERGGSGNYGYTF	TGTGCCAGCGAAAGGGGGGGATCGGGAAACTATGGCTACACCTTC
TRBV13	12	NA	TRBJ2-7	NA	CASSLTGIEQYF	TGTGCCAGCAGCTTAACAGGGATCGAGCAGTACTTC
TRBV7-9	16	NA	TRBJ2-2	many	CASSLASAPNTGELFF	TGTGCCAGCAGCTTGGCTAGCGCCCCGAACACCGGGGAGCTGTTTTTT
TRBV5-1	16	TRBD1	TRBJ1-1	NA	CASSPGTGRMNTEAFF	TGCGCCAGCAGCCCCGGGACAGGGAGAATGAACACTGAAGCTTTCTTT
TRBV12-3/TRBV12-4	15	NA	TRBJ1-1	NA	CASSPGRPMNTEAFF	TGTGCCAGCAGTCCGGGCCGCCCCATGAACACTGAAGCTTTCTTT
TRBV12-3/TRBV12-4	16	NA	TRBJ2-1	few	CASSLAKRGLANEQFF	TGTGCCAGCAGTTTAGCTAAGAGGGGATTAGCCAATGAGCAGTTCTTC
TRBV3-1	15	NA	TRBJ2-3	few	CAIRVVLEASDTQYF	TGTGCCATCAGGGTGGTCCTGGAGGCATCAGATACGCAGTATTTT
TRBV28	17	TRBD2	TRBJ2-5	NA	CASSPRLGLAGGETQYF	TGTGCCAGCAGCCCCCGGTTGGGACTAGCGGGAGGTGAGACCCAGTACTTC
TRBV28	19	TRBD1	TRBJ1-1	many	CASSLFGTGDFPQGTEAFF	TGTGCCAGCAGTTTATTCGGGACAGGCGACTTCCCTCAGGGGACTGAAGCTTTCTTT
TRBV5-1	15	NA	TRBJ2-3	few	CASSSEGGPVDTQYF	TGCGCCAGCAGCTCCGAGGGGGGGCCTGTAGATACGCAGTATTTT
TRBV3-1	13	NA	TRBJ2-3	few	CASSRKFADTQYF	TGTGCCAGCAGCCGCAAGTTTGCAGATACGCAGTATTTT
TRBV20-1	15	TRBD2	TRBJ2-3	NA	CSARVAGGYTDTQYF	TGCAGTGCTAGAGTAGCGGGGGGATACACAGATACGCAGTATTTT
TRBV20-1	14	TRBD2	TRBJ2-2	NA	CSARGGRGTGELFF	TGCAGTGCTAGGGGCGGGAGAGGCACCGGGGAGCTGTTTTTT
TRBV29-1	11	NA	TRBJ2-3	NA	CSLSRTDTQYF	TGCAGCCTGAGTCGGACAGATACGCAGTATTTT
TRBV20-1	15	NA	TRBJ2-3	NA	CSAREGAVPTDTQYF	TGCAGTGCCCGAGAGGGCGCAGTCCCCACAGATACGCAGTATTTT
TRBV10-3	15	NA	TRBJ1-1	many	CAIRSVRSGDTEAFF	TGTGCCATCAGATCCGTCAGGTCAGGGGACACTGAAGCTTTCTTT
TRBV20-1	11	NA	TRBJ1-1	NA	CSANEWSAAFF	TGCAGTGCTAACGAATGGTCTGCAGCTTTCTTT
TRBV12-3/TRBV12-4	14	TRBD2	TRBJ2-7	NA	CASSFIRDYYEQYF	TGTGCCAGCAGTTTTATCCGGGACTACTACGAGCAGTACTTC
TRBV5-1	19	TRBD2	TRBJ2-1	NA	CASSPRGASGTVIGNEQFF	TGCGCCAGCAGCCCCCGGGGGGCTAGCGGGACGGTCATAGGCAATGAGCAGTTCTTC
TRBV12-5	15	TRBD2	TRBJ2-1	few	CASGLGTSGGDEQFF	TGTGCTAGTGGTTTGGGGACTAGCGGGGGCGATGAGCAGTTCTTC
TRBV2	15	NA	TRBJ1-4	many	CASSDGRATNEKLFF	TGTGCCAGCAGTGATGGGAGGGCCACTAATGAAAAACTGTTTTTT
TRBV10-3	13	TRBD1	TRBJ1-1	few	CAITQTGGTEAFF	TGTGCCATCACCCAGACAGGGGGCACTGAAGCTTTCTTT
TRBV5-1	14	NA	TRBJ2-5	NA	CASSPQLGAETQYF	TGCGCCAGCAGCCCGCAACTTGGGGCGGAGACCCAGTACTTC
TRBV5-6	16	TRBD1	TRBJ1-4	few	CASSRDPGTDNEKLFF	TGTGCCAGCAGCCGAGATCCCGGGACAGATAATGAAAAACTGTTTTTT
TRBV7-6	16	TRBD2	TRBJ2-1	few	CASSLLGSGNYNEQFF	TGTGCCAGCAGCTTATTGGGTAGCGGGAACTACAATGAGCAGTTCTTC
TRBV24-1	12	NA	TRBJ2-3	many	CATSDYGNTQYF	TGTGCCACCAGTGATTATGGGAATACGCAGTATTTT
TRBV12-3/TRBV12-4	13	NA	TRBJ2-2	many	CASSVGFTGELFF	TGTGCCAGCAGCGTAGGGTTTACCGGGGAGCTGTTTTTT
TRBV3-1	13	NA	TRBJ1-4	few	CASSQDLKTQLFF	TGTGCCAGCAGCCAAGATCTGAAAACTCAACTGTTTTTT
TRBV11-2	14	NA	TRBJ2-7	NA	CASSLTNRPYEQYF	TGTGCCAGCAGCTTAACCAACAGACCCTACGAGCAGTACTTC
TRBV7-9	16	TRBD2	TRBJ2-7	few	CASSQTSGRGTYEQYF	TGTGCCAGCAGTCAAACTAGCGGGAGGGGAACCTACGAGCAGTACTTC